This TCR beta chain was observed in a study of blood T cell repertoires in COVID-19. Background on the study: In each case, the material was cDNA or gDNA derived from T cells, B-cell-depleted T cells, or PBMCs.

Method: immunoSEQ multiplex PCR; TCRdb's copy keeps in-frame clones and lacks some. The repertoire has 120,000 to 150,000 clones, under 85% of them found once; the top ten carry 1.6%. The CDR3 runs to 15 residues. V gave up 2 bases and J gave up 5 bases, with 13 bases separating them. Germline V gene lookup returns CDR1 MNHEY and CDR2 SMNVEV (reference sequence). The V and J genes are TRBV27 and TRBJ1-5; no firm D call. The origin of this receptor is a human donor in a cohort sampled during active COVID-19. The sample comprised peripheral blood. The CDR3, as DNA: TGTGCCAGCAGTTTAGGAGCCGCGCCCGATCAGCCCCAGCATTTT. It codes for CASSLGAAPDQPQHF.